The clone carrying this T cell receptor beta chain was seen ten or more times. TCRdb processed the 5' RACE reads anew with MiXCR; each CDR3 protein has one entry. The table has some 60,000 distinct CDR3 sequences, roughly 8% seen once; the top ten hold approximately 3.1%. The record originates from a study of early T cells in non-severe SARS-CoV-2 infection. The length of the CDR3 is 15 residues. V lost 3 bases, J lost 1 base, and 12 bases lay in between. Germline loops: CDR1 MDHEN, CDR2 SYDVKM. Specimen: whole blood. The sequence was collected from an adult who was a healthcare worker with PCR-confirmed SARS-CoV-2 infection or an uninfected control (not recorded which). The chain couples TRBV28 to TRBJ1-1; D is possibly TRBD1 (6 bases). The CDR3 reads CASSFGGSPNTEAFF. The CDR3 region has the DNA TGTGCCAGCAGTTTTGGGGGCAGTCCGAACACTGAAGCTTTCTTT.